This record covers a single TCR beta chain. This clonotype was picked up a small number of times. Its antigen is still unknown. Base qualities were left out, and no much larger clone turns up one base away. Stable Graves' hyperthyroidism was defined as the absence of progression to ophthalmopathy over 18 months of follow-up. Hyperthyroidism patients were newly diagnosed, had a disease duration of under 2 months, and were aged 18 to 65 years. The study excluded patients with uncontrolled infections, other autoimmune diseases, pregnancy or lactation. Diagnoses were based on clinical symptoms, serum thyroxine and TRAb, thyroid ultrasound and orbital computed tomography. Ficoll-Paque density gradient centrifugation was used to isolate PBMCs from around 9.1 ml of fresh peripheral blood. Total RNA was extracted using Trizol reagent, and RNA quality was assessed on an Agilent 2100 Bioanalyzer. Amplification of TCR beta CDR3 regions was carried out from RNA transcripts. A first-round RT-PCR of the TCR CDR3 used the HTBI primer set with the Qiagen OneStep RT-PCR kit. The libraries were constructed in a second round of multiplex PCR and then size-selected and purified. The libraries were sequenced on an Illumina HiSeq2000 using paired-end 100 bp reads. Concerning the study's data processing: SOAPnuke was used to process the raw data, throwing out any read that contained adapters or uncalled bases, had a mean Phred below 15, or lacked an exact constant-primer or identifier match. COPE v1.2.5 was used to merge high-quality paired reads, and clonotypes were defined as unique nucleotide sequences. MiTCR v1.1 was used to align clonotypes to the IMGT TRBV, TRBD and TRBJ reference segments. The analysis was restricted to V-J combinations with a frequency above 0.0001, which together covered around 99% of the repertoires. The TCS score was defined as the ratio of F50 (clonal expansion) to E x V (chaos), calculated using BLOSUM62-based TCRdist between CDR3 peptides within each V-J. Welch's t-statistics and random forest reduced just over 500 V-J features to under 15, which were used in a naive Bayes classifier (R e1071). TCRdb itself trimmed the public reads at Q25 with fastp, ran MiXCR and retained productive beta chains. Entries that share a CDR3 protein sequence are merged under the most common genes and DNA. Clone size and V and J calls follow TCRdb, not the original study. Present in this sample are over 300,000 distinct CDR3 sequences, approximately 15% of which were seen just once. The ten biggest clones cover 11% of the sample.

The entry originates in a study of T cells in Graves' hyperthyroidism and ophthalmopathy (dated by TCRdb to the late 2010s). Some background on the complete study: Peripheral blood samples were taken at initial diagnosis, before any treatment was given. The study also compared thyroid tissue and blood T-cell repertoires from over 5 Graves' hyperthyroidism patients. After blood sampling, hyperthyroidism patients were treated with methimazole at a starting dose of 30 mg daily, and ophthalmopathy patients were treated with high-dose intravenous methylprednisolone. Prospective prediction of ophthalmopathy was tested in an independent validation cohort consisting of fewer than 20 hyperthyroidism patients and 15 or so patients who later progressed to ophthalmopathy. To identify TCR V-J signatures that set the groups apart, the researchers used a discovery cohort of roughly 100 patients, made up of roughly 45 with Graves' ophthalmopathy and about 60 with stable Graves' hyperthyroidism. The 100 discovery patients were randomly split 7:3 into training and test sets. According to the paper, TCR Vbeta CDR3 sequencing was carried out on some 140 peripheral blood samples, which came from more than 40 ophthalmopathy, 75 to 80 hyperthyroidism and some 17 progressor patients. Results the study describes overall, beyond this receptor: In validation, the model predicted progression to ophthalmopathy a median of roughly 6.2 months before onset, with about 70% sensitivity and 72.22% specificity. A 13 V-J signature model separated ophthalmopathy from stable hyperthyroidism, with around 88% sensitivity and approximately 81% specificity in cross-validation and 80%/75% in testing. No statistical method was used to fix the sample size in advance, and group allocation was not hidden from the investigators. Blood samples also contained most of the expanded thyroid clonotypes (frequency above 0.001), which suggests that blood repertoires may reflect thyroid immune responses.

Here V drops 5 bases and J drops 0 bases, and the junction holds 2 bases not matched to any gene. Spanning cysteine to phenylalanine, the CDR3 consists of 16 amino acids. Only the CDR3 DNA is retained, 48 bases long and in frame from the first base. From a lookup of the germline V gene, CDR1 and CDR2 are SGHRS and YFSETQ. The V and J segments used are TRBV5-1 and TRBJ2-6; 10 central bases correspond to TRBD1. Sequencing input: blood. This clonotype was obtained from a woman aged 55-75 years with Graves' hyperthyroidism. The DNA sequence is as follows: TGCGCCAGCAGATGGACAGGGGGCTCTGGGGCCAACGTCCTGACTTTC. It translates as CASRWTGGSGANVLTF.